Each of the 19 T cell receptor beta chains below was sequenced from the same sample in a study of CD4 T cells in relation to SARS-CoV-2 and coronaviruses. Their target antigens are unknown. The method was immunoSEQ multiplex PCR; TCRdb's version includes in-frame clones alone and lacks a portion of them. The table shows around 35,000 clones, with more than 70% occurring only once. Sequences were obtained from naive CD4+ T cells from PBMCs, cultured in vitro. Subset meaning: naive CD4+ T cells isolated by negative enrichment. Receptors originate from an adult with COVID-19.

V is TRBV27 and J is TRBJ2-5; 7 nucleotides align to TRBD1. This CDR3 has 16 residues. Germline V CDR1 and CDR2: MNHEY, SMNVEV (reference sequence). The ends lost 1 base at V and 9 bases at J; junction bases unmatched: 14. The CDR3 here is CASSLYQGERELPQYF. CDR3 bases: TGTGCCAGCAGTTTATATCAGGGGGAGAGAGAGTTGCCCCAGTACTTC.

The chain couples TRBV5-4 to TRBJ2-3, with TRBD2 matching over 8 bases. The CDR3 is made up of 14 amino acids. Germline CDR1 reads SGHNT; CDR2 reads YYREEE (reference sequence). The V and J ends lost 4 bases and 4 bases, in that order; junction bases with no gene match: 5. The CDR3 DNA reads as TGTGCCAGCAGCCCCCGGGAGGGCCCAGATACGCAGTATTTT. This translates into CASSPREGPDTQYF.

The chain's CDR3 is CASSLFNTGSSYNEQFF. The CDR3 coding sequence is TGTGCCAGCAGTTTATTTAATACAGGGAGCTCCTACAATGAGCAGTTCTTC. The chain carries TRBV28 and TRBJ2-1, with D possibly TRBD1 on 6 matching bases. This CDR3 comprises 17 residues. From germline, CDR1 is MDHEN and CDR2 SYDVKM. V dropped 1 base and J dropped 0 bases, with 13 bases sitting between them.

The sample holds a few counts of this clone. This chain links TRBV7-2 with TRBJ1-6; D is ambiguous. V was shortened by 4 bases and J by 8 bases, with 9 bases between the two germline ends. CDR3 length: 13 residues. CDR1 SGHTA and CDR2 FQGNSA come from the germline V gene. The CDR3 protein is CASSSRQDSPLHF. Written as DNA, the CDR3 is TGTGCCAGCAGCTCACGGCAGGATTCACCCCTCCACTTT.

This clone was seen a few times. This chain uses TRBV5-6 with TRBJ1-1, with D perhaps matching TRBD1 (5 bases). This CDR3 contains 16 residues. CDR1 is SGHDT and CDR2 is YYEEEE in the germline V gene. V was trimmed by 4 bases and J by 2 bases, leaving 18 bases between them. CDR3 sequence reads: CASSAIGRGGNTEAFF. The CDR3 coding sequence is TGTGCCAGCAGCGCTATCGGCCGGGGGGGAAACACTGAAGCTTTCTTT.

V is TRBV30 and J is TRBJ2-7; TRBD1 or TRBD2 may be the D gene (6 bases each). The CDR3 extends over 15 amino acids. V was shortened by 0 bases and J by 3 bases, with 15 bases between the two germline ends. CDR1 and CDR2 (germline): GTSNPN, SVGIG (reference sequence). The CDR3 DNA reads TGTGCCTGGAGTGTAGGAGGGGGAGAGGTCTACGAGCAGTACTTC. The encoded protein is CAWSVGGGEVYEQYF. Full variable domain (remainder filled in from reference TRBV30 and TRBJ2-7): SQTIHQWPATLVQPVGSPLSLECTVEGTSNPNLYWYRQAAGRGLQLLFYSVGIGQISSEVPQNLSASRPQDRQFILSSKKLLLSDSGFYLCAWSVGGGEVYEQYFGPGTRLTVT.

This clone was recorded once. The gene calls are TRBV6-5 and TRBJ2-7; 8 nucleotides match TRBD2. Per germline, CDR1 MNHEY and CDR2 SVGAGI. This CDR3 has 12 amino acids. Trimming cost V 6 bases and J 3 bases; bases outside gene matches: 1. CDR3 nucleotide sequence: TGTGCCAGCAGGACTAGCGTCTACGAGCAGTACTTC. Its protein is CASRTSVYEQYF.

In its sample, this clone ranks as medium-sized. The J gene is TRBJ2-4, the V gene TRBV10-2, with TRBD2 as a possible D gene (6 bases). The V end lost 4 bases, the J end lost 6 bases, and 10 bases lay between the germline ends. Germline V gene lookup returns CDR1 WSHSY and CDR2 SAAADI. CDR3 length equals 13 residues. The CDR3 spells CASSAGGTNIQYF. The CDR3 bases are TGCGCCAGCAGTGCTGGGGGGACAAACATTCAGTACTTC.

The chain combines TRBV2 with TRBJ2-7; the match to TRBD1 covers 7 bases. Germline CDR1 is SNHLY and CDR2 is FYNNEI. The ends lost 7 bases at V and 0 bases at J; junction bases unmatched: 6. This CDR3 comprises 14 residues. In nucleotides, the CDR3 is TGTGCCAGCACGGGACAGCGAAGCTCCTACGAGCAGTACTTC. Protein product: CASTGQRSSYEQYF.

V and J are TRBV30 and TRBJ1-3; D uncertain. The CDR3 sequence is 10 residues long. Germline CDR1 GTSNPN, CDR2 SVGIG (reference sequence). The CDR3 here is CASFGNTIYF. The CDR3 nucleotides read TGTGCGTCATTCGGAAACACCATATATTTT.

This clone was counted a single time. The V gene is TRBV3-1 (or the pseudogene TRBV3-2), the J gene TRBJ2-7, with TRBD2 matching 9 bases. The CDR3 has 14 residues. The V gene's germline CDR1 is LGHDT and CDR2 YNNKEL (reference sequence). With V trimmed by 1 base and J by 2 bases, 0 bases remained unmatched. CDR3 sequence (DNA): TGTGCCAGCAGCCAAGGCGGGAGGGCCTACGAGCAGTACTTC. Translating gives CASSQGGRAYEQYF.

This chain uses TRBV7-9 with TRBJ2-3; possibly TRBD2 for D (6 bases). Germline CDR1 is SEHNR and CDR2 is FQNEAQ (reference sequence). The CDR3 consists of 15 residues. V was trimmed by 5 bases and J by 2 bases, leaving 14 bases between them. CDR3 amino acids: CASSPVGGLTDTQYF. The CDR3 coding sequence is TGTGCCAGCAGCCCCGTCGGGGGACTCACAGATACGCAGTATTTT.

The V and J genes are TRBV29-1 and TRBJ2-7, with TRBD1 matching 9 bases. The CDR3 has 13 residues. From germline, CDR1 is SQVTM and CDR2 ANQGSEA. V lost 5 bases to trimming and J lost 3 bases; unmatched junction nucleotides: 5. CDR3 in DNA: TGCAGCGTTCGACAGGGGGGTGACTACGAGCAGTACTTC. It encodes CSVRQGGDYEQYF.

This chain's CDR3 is CASSQRGQGVGETQYF. In DNA form, the CDR3 reads TGCGCCAGCAGCCAAAGGGGACAGGGGGTAGGGGAGACCCAGTACTTC. The chain couples TRBV4-1 to TRBJ2-5, with 11 bases that match TRBD1. Germline values: CDR1 MGHRA, CDR2 YSYEKL. The CDR3 extends over 16 amino acids. Trimming removed 2 bases from V and 5 bases from J; junction bases left unmatched: 7.

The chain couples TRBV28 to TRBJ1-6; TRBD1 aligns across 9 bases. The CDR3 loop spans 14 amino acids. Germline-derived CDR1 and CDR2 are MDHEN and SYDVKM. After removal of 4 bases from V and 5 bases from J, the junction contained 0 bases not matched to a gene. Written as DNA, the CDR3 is TGTGCCAGCAGTTGGACAGGGGATAATTCACCCCTCCACTTT. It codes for CASSWTGDNSPLHF.

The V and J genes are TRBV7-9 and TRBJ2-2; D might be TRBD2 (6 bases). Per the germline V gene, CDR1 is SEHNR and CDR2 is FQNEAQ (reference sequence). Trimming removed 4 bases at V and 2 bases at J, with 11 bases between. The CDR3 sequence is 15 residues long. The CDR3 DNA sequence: TGTGCCAGCAGCTCGCTAGCGAGCAACACCGGGGAGCTGTTTTTT. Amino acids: CASSSLASNTGELFF.

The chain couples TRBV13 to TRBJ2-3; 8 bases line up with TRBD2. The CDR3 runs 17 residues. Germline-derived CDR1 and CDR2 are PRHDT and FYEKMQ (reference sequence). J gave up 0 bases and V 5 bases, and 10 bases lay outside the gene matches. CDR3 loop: CASSPPSGRLSTDTQYF. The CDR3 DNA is TGTGCCAGCAGCCCCCCTAGCGGGCGACTGAGCACAGATACGCAGTATTTT.

The CDR3 loop reads CASSPIFAGGIWNEQFF. CDR3 nucleotides: TGTGCCAGCAGTCCCATTTTTGCGGGAGGCATATGGAATGAGCAGTTCTTC. The chain uses TRBV27 and TRBJ2-1; 8 bases agree with TRBD2. This CDR3 has 17 amino acids. V was pared by 5 bases and J by 7 bases, with 16 bases of the junction left unmatched. Germline V gene lookup returns CDR1 MNHEY and CDR2 SMNVEV (reference sequence).

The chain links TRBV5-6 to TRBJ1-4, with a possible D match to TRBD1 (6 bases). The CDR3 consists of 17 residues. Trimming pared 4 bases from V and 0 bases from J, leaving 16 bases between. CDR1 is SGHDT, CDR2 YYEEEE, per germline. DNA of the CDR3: TGTGCCAGCAGCCCATGGACAGCCTTTGCAACTAATGAAAAACTGTTTTTT. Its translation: CASSPWTAFATNEKLFF.